The 10 T cell receptor beta chains listed next were all sequenced from one sample in a study of monozygotic twins with inflammatory bowel disease. TCRdb reworked the 5' RACE reads into one entry per CDR3 protein, no DNA. The sample totals 440,000 or so distinct CDR3 sequences. Sequencing used blood. Receptor source: a human donor with ulcerative colitis or Crohn's disease, or a healthy co-twin of an affected twin (not recorded which).

V and J are TRBV30 and TRBJ1-5; with no DNA, the TCRdb D assignment of TRBD1 cannot be verified. Per germline, CDR1 GTSNPN and CDR2 SVGIG (reference sequence). The CDR3 consists of 15 residues. The CDR3 here is CAWSDPGQWDQPQHF.

V usage is TRBV18 and J usage is TRBJ2-7; the TCRdb D gene call, TRBD1, has no DNA to confirm it. The CDR3 has 13 residues. Germline V CDR1 and CDR2: KGHSH, LQKENI. The CDR3 reads CASSSGRSGGKYF.

The CDR3 sequence: CASRGSNTQPQHF. The chain couples TRBV12-3 or TRBV12-4 to TRBJ1-5. The CDR3 length is 13 residues.

The chain uses TRBV10-3 and TRBJ1-1; TCRdb picks TRBD1, but there is no DNA to check that call. CDR1 is ENHRY and CDR2 is SYGVKD in the germline V gene. The CDR3 totals 14 residues. The CDR3 here is CAISVDKMNTEAFF.

V is TRBV20-1 and J is TRBJ1-2; lacking DNA, the TRBD1 call made by TCRdb goes unchecked. Germline CDR1 and CDR2: DFQATT and SNEGSKA (reference sequence). The CDR3 is 13 residues long. The CDR3 loop reads CSAERGASYGYTF.

V gene TRBV6-5 combines with J gene TRBJ2-3; TCRdb calls TRBD2, which cannot be checked without DNA. CDR3 length equals 17 residues. The germline V gene encodes CDR1 MNHEY and CDR2 SVGAGI. The CDR3 loop is CASSYSLGGGGTDTQYF.

V is TRBV2 and J is TRBJ1-2; with no DNA, the TCRdb D assignment of TRBD1 cannot be verified. The CDR3 runs to 13 residues. Germline V gene sequence: CDR1 SNHLY, CDR2 FYNNEI. This CDR3 is CASSADSRSGYTF. The complete variable domain, with remaining parts taken from reference TRBV2 and TRBJ1-2, reads EPEVTQTPSHQVTQMGQEVILRCVPISNHLYFYWYRQILGQKVEFLVSFYNNEISEKSEIFDDQFSVERPDGSNFTLKIRSTKLEDSAMYFCASSADSRSGYTFGSGTRLTVV.

The V call is TRBV30, the J call TRBJ1-2; the TRBD1 assignment by TCRdb is unverifiable without DNA. The germline V gene has CDR1 GTSNPN and CDR2 SVGIG (reference sequence). The CDR3 has 13 amino acids. CDR3 in amino acids: CAWSLTGTNGYTF.

This chain uses TRBV28 with TRBJ2-7; the TCRdb call, TRBD2, lacks DNA for checking. Germline CDR1 is MDHEN and CDR2 is SYDVKM. This CDR3 comprises 12 residues. The CDR3: CASRTSGSEQYF.

The chain has TRBV7-2 and TRBJ2-7. Germline CDR1 reads SGHTA; CDR2 reads FQGNSA. CDR3 size: 14 residues. The CDR3 sequence is CASSPRLSLNEQYF.